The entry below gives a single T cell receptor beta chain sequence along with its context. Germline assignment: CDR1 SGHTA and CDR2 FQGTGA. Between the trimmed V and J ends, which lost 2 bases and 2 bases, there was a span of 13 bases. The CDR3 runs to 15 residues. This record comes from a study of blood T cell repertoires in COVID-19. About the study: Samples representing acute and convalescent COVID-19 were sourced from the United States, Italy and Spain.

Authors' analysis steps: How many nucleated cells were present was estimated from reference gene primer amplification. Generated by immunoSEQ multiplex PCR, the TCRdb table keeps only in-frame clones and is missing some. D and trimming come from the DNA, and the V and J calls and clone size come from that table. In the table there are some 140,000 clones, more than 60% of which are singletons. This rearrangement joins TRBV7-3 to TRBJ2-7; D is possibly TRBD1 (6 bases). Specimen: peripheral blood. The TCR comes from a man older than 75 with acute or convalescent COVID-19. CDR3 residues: CASSLYPGAAYEQYF. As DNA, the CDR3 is TGTGCCAGCAGCTTATACCCAGGGGCAGCCTACGAGCAGTACTTC.